This TCR beta chain was sequenced during a study of T cell changes during pregnancy in multiple sclerosis. The CDR3 consists of 13 residues. Trimming left V 1 base short and J 7 bases short, with 9 bases between. CDR1 is SGHRS, CDR2 YFSETQ, per germline. Generated by immunoSEQ multiplex PCR, the TCRdb table keeps only in-frame clones and is missing some. The sample consists of about 69,000 clones, approximately 92% of them appearing once. The chain is built from TRBV5-1 and TRBJ2-1; D gene unclear. The sample consisted of peripheral blood, taken in the third trimester of pregnancy. The source is a female donor in good health, enrolled as a control in a pregnancy study. The DNA of the CDR3 is TGCGCCAGCAGCTTGCGCACTTTGAATGAGCAGTTCTTC. Encoded protein: CASSLRTLNEQFF.